This entry lists 13 T cell receptor beta chains sequenced from one sample in a study of regulatory T cells in long-lasting Graves disease. Noted time point: persistent/refractory GD, antithyroid drugs over 5 years with positive TRAb. With RNA extracted from PBMCs as input, the TCR library was made. Building the TCR beta libraries relied on iRepertoire HTBI primers, and CDR3 regions underwent Arm-PCR. TCRdb redid the calling of the multiplex PCR reads with MiXCR, one entry per CDR3 protein. This sample carries some 430,000 distinct CDR3 sequences, roughly 21% of them seen once, and the ten largest clones take 7.1%. The starting material was peripheral blood mononuclear cells (PBMCs), obtained when the disease was refractory, from a patient treated with antithyroid drugs. All receptors derive from a female donor with Graves disease.

This CDR3 reads CASSPGYPYEQYF. CDR3 DNA: TGTGCCAGCAGCCCGGGATACCCCTACGAGCAGTACTTC. The rearrangement joins TRBV5-6 to TRBJ2-7, with D perhaps TRBD2 (5 bases). The V gene's germline CDR1 is SGHDT and CDR2 YYEEEE. V lost 4 bases, J lost 2 bases, and 10 bases lay in between. The CDR3 extends over 13 amino acids.

This clonotype was observed at least ten times. The chain combines TRBV7-2 with TRBJ1-1; 7 nucleotides agree with TRBD1. Germline V gene sequence: CDR1 SGHTA, CDR2 FQGNSA. This CDR3 comprises 14 residues. V lost 3 bases to trimming and J lost 0 bases; unmatched junction nucleotides: 1. Here the CDR3 reads CASSFGTVNTEAFF. The CDR3 DNA sequence: TGTGCCAGCAGCTTCGGGACAGTGAACACTGAAGCTTTCTTT.

The chain combines TRBV20-1 with TRBJ2-2, with D perhaps matching TRBD2 (6 bases). The V end lost 1 base, the J end lost 4 bases, and 13 bases lay between the germline ends. The CDR3 extends over 15 amino acids. From germline, CDR1 is DFQATT and CDR2 SNEGSKA (reference sequence). DNA for the CDR3: TGCAGTGCTAGAGTGAGTTGGCGGGGCACCGGGGAGCTGTTTTTT. Protein: CSARVSWRGTGELFF.

This clonotype has ten or more counts. In DNA form, the CDR3 reads TGTGCCAGCAGTCCAGGGGCAGTCGGCGAGCAGTACTTC. It translates to CASSPGAVGEQYF. The rearrangement links TRBV12-3 or TRBV12-4 to TRBJ2-7; perhaps TRBD1 as D (6 bases). The CDR3 covers 13 residues. Trimming left V 5 bases short and J 6 bases short, with 14 bases between.

This clonotype showed up many times. This chain's CDR3 is CASSEDLGIYEQYF. DNA of the CDR3: TGTGCCAGCAGTGAAGACCTGGGTATCTACGAGCAGTACTTC. This chain uses TRBV6-1 with TRBJ2-7; D ambiguous. The CDR3 spans 14 residues. V lost 1 base and J lost 3, with 10 bases in between. The germline V gene has CDR1 MNHNS and CDR2 SASEGT.

This clonotype was recorded many times. The genes are TRBV7-9 and TRBJ2-7; weak D call: TRBD2 (6 bases). CDR3 length: 16 residues. V was trimmed by 4 bases and J by 2 bases, leaving 18 bases between them. Germline CDR1 and CDR2: SEHNR and FQNEAQ (reference sequence). The CDR3 nucleotides are TGTGCCAGCAGCTCTTGGGGTAGCGGAACTACCTACGAGCAGTACTTC. Translation: CASSSWGSGTTYEQYF.

The chain has TRBV5-1 and TRBJ2-1, with D perhaps matching TRBD2 (6 bases). The CDR3 runs to 12 residues. Germline CDR1 SGHRS, CDR2 YFSETQ. Between the trimmed V and J ends, which lost 4 bases and 9 bases, there was a span of 11 bases. The CDR3 DNA is TGCGCCAGCAGCCGACCGGAGGGTGAGCAGTTCTTC. Residues: CASSRPEGEQFF.

This clonotype was seen more than once but under ten times. The V and J genes are TRBV12-3 or TRBV12-4 and TRBJ2-7; D is possibly TRBD2 (6 bases). The length of the CDR3 is 12 residues. The V and J ends lost 5 bases and 6 bases respectively, with 11 bases between them. In DNA form, the CDR3 reads TGTGCCAGCAGTCCCCTCGGGAGCGAGCAGTACTTC. Its translation: CASSPLGSEQYF.

This clonotype was observed a few times. The V call is TRBV28, the J call TRBJ2-7; D gene uncertain. The CDR3 length is 13 residues. Looked up from germline, CDR1 is MDHEN and CDR2 is SYDVKM. The germline V and J ends were trimmed by 10 bases and 4 bases, with 17 bases remaining between them. The CDR3 coding sequence is TGTGCCATCGGGTCCGAAAGACTTTACGAGCAGTACTTC. Translating gives CAIGSERLYEQYF.

This clonotype has ten or more counts. The CDR3 spells CASSNEDYGYTF. The CDR3 DNA follows: TGCGCCAGCAGCAACGAGGACTATGGCTACACCTTC. The chain uses TRBV5-1 and TRBJ1-2; D not certain. The CDR3 is 12 amino acids. Germline CDR1 and CDR2: SGHRS and YFSETQ. Trimming left V 4 bases short and J 3 bases short, with 7 bases between. Supplemented by reference TRBV5-1 and TRBJ1-2, the full variable domain reads KAGVTQTPRYLIKTRGQQVTLSCSPISGHRSVSWYQQTPGQGLQFLFEYFSETQRNKGNFPGRFSGRQFSNSRSEMNVSTLELGDSALYLCASSNEDYGYTFGSGTRLTVV.

The chain recombines TRBV6-2 or TRBV6-3 with TRBJ2-5; TRBD2 matches 7 bases. CDR3 size: 16 residues. V was clipped by 8 bases and J by 7 bases; unmatched bases: 19. Germline V gene data show CDR1 as MNHEY and CDR2 as SVGEGT. The CDR3 DNA is TGTGCCAGCCGTCAGTCGTCTAGCGGACGCAAGGCGACCCAGTACTTC. Its translation is CASRQSSSGRKATQYF.

V usage is TRBV19 and J usage is TRBJ1-1, with 9 bases fitting TRBD1. Germline CDR1 LNHDA, CDR2 SQIVND (reference sequence). This CDR3 has 12 residues. Trimming removed 8 bases from V and 9 bases from J; junction bases left unmatched: 7. CDR3 in DNA: TGTGCCAGTGGTACCTACAGGGGGCAAGCTTTCTTT. Translating gives CASGTYRGQAFF.

The chain couples TRBV6-1 to TRBJ2-5; no clear D gene. This CDR3 has 13 residues. V was cut by 10 bases and J by 2 bases, with 14 bases left in between. CDR1 is MNHNS, CDR2 SASEGT, per germline. CDR3 nucleotide sequence: TGTGCCACCCTTCGGGCCGGTCAAGAGACCCAGTACTTC. It encodes CATLRAGQETQYF.